The sequence of this T cell receptor beta chain was determined in a study of radiotherapy plus CTLA-4 blockade in lung cancer. Overall study context: Disease control was seen in approximately 31% of patients, objective responses in around 20%. General study results and limits: Early blood T cell clone changes and increased post-radiation serum interferon-beta were reportedly the strongest response predictors.

With respect to this clone: What it binds is not known.

Only in-frame clones appear in the TCRdb table, and some are missing; sequencing was by immunoSEQ multiplex PCR. This table holds about 110,000 clones, more than 65% found once. The CDR3 extends over 16 amino acids. Germline lookup yields CDR1 SGDLS and CDR2 YYNGEE. The germline V and J ends were trimmed by 3 bases and 1 base, with 13 bases remaining between them. Here the sequenced sample was peripheral blood, taken from a patient treated with radiotherapy plus ipilimumab. The chain carries TRBV9 and TRBJ2-2, with a weak D call TRBD1 (5 bases). The origin of this receptor is a human donor with non-small cell lung cancer that progressed on radiotherapy plus ipilimumab. Some clones in this sample may be carry-over from other donors' samples. The chain's CDR3 is CASSEDTGQNTGELFF. The CDR3, as DNA: TGTGCCAGCAGCGAGGATACTGGACAGAACACCGGGGAGCTGTTTTTT.